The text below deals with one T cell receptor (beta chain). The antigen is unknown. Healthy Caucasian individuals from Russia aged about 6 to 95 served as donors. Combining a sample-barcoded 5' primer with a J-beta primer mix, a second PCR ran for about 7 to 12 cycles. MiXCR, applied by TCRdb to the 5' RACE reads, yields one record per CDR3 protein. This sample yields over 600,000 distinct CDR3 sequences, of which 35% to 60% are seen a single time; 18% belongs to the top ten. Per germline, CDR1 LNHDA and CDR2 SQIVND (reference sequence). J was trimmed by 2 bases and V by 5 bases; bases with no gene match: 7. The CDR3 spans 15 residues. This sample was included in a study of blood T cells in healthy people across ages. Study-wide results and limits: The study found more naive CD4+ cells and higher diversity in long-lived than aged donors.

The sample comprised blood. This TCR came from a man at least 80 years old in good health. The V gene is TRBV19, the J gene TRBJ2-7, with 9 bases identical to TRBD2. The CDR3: CASSPTSGPAYEQYF. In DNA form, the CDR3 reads TGTGCCAGTAGTCCGACTAGCGGACCTGCCTACGAGCAGTACTTC.